These 25 T cell receptor beta chains share one sample of origin, sequenced in a study of cytomegalovirus exposure and HLA in healthy donors. The PCR had 60 Vbeta and 13 Jbeta primers. The protocol was immunoSEQ multiplex PCR, while the TCRdb copy is restricted to in-frame clones and leaves out a portion. The profile covers about 150,000 clones, with over 55% appearing a single time and 2.1% taken by the ten largest. The sample consisted of PBMCs. Receptor source: a man aged 35-49 years in good health and CMV-seronegative.

This clone has just a few counts. The chain joins TRBV4-3 to TRBJ1-1; D possibly corresponds to TRBD1 (6 bases). The germline gives CDR1 LGHNA, CDR2 YSLEER. Trimming took off 0 bases at V and 1 base at J, with 12 bases between the two ends. This CDR3 is 16 amino acids long. The CDR3 is CASSQDPQGRNTEAFF. The DNA of the CDR3 is TGCGCCAGCAGCCAAGATCCCCAGGGGCGGAACACTGAAGCTTTCTTT.

This clone was seen only once. The chain uses TRBV12-5 and TRBJ2-5; 13 positions match TRBD2. V gave up 4 bases and J gave up 3 bases; unmatched junction bases: 11. Germline V gene lookup returns CDR1 LGHNT and CDR2 FRNRAP. The CDR3 has 18 residues. CDR3 amino acids: CASGSPTSGRALEETQYF. Written as DNA, the CDR3 is TGTGCTAGTGGTTCCCCAACTAGCGGGAGGGCCCTGGAAGAGACCCAGTACTTC.

The chain combines TRBV2 with TRBJ1-6; 7 positions agree with TRBD1. CDR3 length equals 18 residues. The V and J ends lost 2 bases and 5 bases, in that order; junction bases with no gene match: 12. Germline lookup yields CDR1 SNHLY and CDR2 FYNNEI. The CDR3 coding sequence is TGTGCCAGCAGTGAAATAGGAGTTGGGACAGCTAATAATTCACCCCTCCACTTT. It specifies CASSEIGVGTANNSPLHF.

There are a few counts of this clone. V gene TRBV6-1 combines with J gene TRBJ1-4, with no clear D. This CDR3 comprises 15 residues. Trimming pared 4 bases from V and 0 bases from J, leaving 9 bases between. Germline CDR1 reads MNHNS; CDR2 reads SASEGT. CDR3 residues: CASSGQDATNEKLFF. The CDR3 DNA sequence: TGTGCCAGCAGTGGCCAGGATGCAACTAATGAAAAACTGTTTTTT.

V usage is TRBV5-1 and J usage is TRBJ2-3; TRBD2 matches 13 bases. With V trimmed by 4 bases and J by 2 bases, 4 bases remained unmatched. This CDR3 is 16 amino acids long. CDR1 SGHRS and CDR2 YFSETQ come from the germline V gene. In DNA form, the CDR3 reads TGCGCCAGCAGCCTGACTAGCGGGGGGAACACAGATACGCAGTATTTT. This gives the protein CASSLTSGGNTDTQYF.

The chain employs TRBV6-6 and TRBJ1-5, with 7 bases fitting TRBD1. There are 16 residues in the CDR3. Per the germline V gene, CDR1 is MNHNY and CDR2 is SVGAGI (reference sequence). V lost 0 bases to trimming and J lost 6 bases; unmatched junction nucleotides: 8. The CDR3 nucleotides read TGTGCCAGCAGTTACTCGTATCAGGGGGTGAGTCAGCCCCAGCATTTT. Translated, it gives CASSYSYQGVSQPQHF.

The CDR3 DNA sequence: TGTGCCAGCAGCTCCAGATCCCTAGCGGACTCCTACAATGAGCAGTTCTTC. This encodes CASSSRSLADSYNEQFF. The chain joins TRBV13 to TRBJ2-1; 7 positions agree with TRBD2. CDR3 size: 17 residues. Germline V gives CDR1 PRHDT, CDR2 FYEKMQ (reference sequence). The V gene end was trimmed by 4 bases and the J gene end by 0 bases; junction bases not matched to a gene: 9.

CDR3 bases: TGTGCCAGCAGCTTAATACGTTGGGCCGACACTCTACGCGAGCAGTACTTC. Its protein product is CASSLIRWADTLREQYF. The chain recombines TRBV7-3 with TRBJ2-7; no reliable D call. The V and J ends lost 1 base and 6 bases respectively, with 22 bases between them. From germline, CDR1 is SGHTA and CDR2 FQGTGA. The CDR3 is made up of 17 amino acids.

The V and J genes are TRBV25-1 and TRBJ1-2, with D possibly being TRBD1 (5 bases). This CDR3 comprises 15 residues. Germline assignment: CDR1 MGHDK and CDR2 SYGVNS. Trimming took 1 base from V and 1 from J, leaving 10 bases between them. The CDR3 loop is CASSESQGINYGYTF. Written as DNA, the CDR3 is TGTGCCAGCAGTGAATCCCAGGGAATTAACTATGGCTACACCTTC.

This chain uses TRBV4-1 with TRBJ2-7; 8 bases match TRBD2. V lost 2 bases to trimming and J lost 4 bases; unmatched junction nucleotides: 7. Germline CDR1 MGHRA, CDR2 YSYEKL. The CDR3 runs to 15 residues. The CDR3 is CASSQTSGSGYEQYF. Here the CDR3 DNA reads TGCGCCAGCAGCCAAACCAGCGGGAGTGGGTACGAGCAGTACTTC.

The chain links TRBV5-6 to TRBJ1-2; 10 bases map to TRBD1. This CDR3 comprises 13 residues. V shed 4 bases and J 8 bases; nucleotides not matched to a gene: 5. Germline CDR1 reads SGHDT; CDR2 reads YYEEEE. The CDR3: CASSDGTGVGYTF. Here the CDR3 DNA reads TGTGCCAGCAGCGACGGGACAGGGGTAGGCTACACCTTC.

The chain is built from TRBV6-1 and TRBJ1-3; no clear D. The CDR3 runs 15 residues. The ends were cut back, 4 bases at V and 0 bases at J, with 10 bases in the middle. Germline V gene lookup returns CDR1 MNHNS and CDR2 SASEGT. The DNA for the CDR3 is TGTGCCAGCAGTGGGCTGGTCTTCTCTGGAAACACCATATATTTT. Its protein product is CASSGLVFSGNTIYF.

The chain carries TRBV5-1 and TRBJ1-1; 11 nucleotides match TRBD1. Germline CDR1 SGHRS, CDR2 YFSETQ. This CDR3 has 16 amino acids. J was trimmed by 5 bases and V by 7 bases; bases with no gene match: 13. Written as DNA, the CDR3 is TGCGCCAGCCATCGCCCAGGACAGGGGGCGCTGACTGAAGCTTTCTTT. Protein product: CASHRPGQGALTEAFF.

The V call is TRBV5-1, the J call TRBJ2-7, with TRBD1 matching 9 bases. The trim removed 5 bases at V and 0 bases at J, leaving 6 bases unmatched. This CDR3 region has 15 residues. Germline assignment: CDR1 SGHRS and CDR2 YFSETQ. The CDR3: CASSPTGQGSYEQYF. The CDR3 DNA is TGCGCCAGCAGTCCAACGGGACAGGGCTCCTACGAGCAGTACTTC.

In regard to this clone: One end of the junction is discordant with germline, which a read error may explain. The chain uses TRBV18 and TRBJ2-1, with D maybe TRBD1 (5 bases). CDR3 length equals 12 residues. The germline V gene has CDR1 KGHSH and CDR2 LQKENI. The CDR3 coding sequence is TGTGCCAGCTCCCAACCTCAGGGTGAGGAGTTCTTC. It specifies CASSQPQGEEFF.

The V and J genes are TRBV7-2 and TRBJ1-1, with D unclear. Trimming removed 6 bases from V and 7 bases from J, with 3 bases in between. There are 9 residues in the CDR3. Germline V gene lookup returns CDR1 SGHTA and CDR2 FQGNSA. The CDR3 loop is CASSLEAFF. In DNA form, the CDR3 reads TGTGCCAGCAGTCTTGAAGCTTTCTTT. Full variable domain (outside the CDR3, taken from reference TRBV7-2 and TRBJ1-1): GAGVSQSPSNKVTEKGKDVELRCDPISGHTALYWYRQSLGQGLEFLIYFQGNSAPDKSGLPSDRFSAERTGGSVSTLTIQRTQQEDSAVYLCASSLEAFFGQGTRLTVV.

This chain uses TRBV7-2 with TRBJ1-1; no reliable D call. With 5 bases removed from V and 6 bases from J, the gap between germline ends came to 13 bases. Germline lookup yields CDR1 SGHTA and CDR2 FQGNSA. The CDR3 totals 13 residues. CDR3 coding DNA: TGTGCCAGCAGCCCGGTGGGTGGGCCTGAAGCTTTCTTT. Amino acids: CASSPVGGPEAFF.

The chain combines TRBV29-1 with TRBJ1-2; D unresolved. The CDR3 runs 10 residues. CDR1 and CDR2 (germline): SQVTM, ANQGSEA. V dropped 4 bases and J dropped 8 bases, with 8 bases sitting between them. CDR3 bases: TGCAGCGTTGGATCTCGGGGCTACACCTTC. It encodes CSVGSRGYTF.

The chain has TRBV2 and TRBJ1-1; D remains unclear. The CDR3 totals 13 residues. Trimming took off 6 bases at V and 1 base at J, with 9 bases between the two ends. Germline CDR1 reads SNHLY; CDR2 reads FYNNEI. This CDR3 reads CASSRGPNTEAFF. CDR3 in DNA: TGTGCCAGCAGCCGCGGGCCGAACACTGAAGCTTTCTTT.

The genes are TRBV5-1 and TRBJ2-3; TRBD1 is a possible D gene (6 bases). The germline V and J ends were trimmed by 2 bases and 0 bases, with 10 bases remaining between them. From germline, CDR1 is SGHRS and CDR2 YFSETQ. The CDR3 loop spans 15 amino acids. The CDR3 reads CASSFSGTSTDTQYF. The CDR3 nucleotides read TGCGCCAGCAGCTTCTCCGGGACAAGCACAGATACGCAGTATTTT.

This clone was recorded only once. The chain couples TRBV19 to TRBJ1-5; maybe TRBD1 (5 bases). The CDR3 has 15 amino acids. V lost 6 bases, J lost 2 bases, and 14 bases lay in between. The germline V gene has CDR1 LNHDA and CDR2 SQIVND (reference sequence). This chain's CDR3 is CASRGGALGNQPQHF. The CDR3 DNA reads as TGTGCCAGTAGGGGAGGGGCTCTGGGCAATCAGCCCCAGCATTTT.

This sequence joins TRBV9 and TRBJ1-1, with D unclear. Trimming cost V 6 bases and J 6 bases, with 12 bases left between them. The length of the CDR3 is 12 residues. Germline CDR1 is SGDLS and CDR2 is YYNGEE. The CDR3 nucleotides are TGTGCCAGCAACGCCCCCGAGCCTGAAGCTTTCTTT. This codes for CASNAPEPEAFF.

The chain carries TRBV25-1 and TRBJ2-1, with D hard to call. Trimming pared 4 bases from V and 9 bases from J, leaving 13 bases between. This CDR3 spans 13 amino acids. The germline CDR1 and CDR2 sequences are MGHDK and SYGVNS. The CDR3 DNA sequence: TGTGCCAGCAGTGTGTCCCCGTTGAGTGAGCAGTTCTTC. It codes for CASSVSPLSEQFF.

The V call is TRBV6-6, the J call TRBJ2-1, with D unclear. Per germline, CDR1 MNHNY and CDR2 SVGAGI (reference sequence). Trimming took 0 bases from V and 6 from J, leaving 15 bases between them. The CDR3 covers 16 residues. The CDR3 region is CASSYSLNPLRNEQFF. The CDR3 nucleotides are TGTGCCAGCAGTTACTCGTTGAATCCCCTACGCAATGAGCAGTTCTTC.

The chain uses TRBV4-3 and TRBJ2-7, with a possible D match to TRBD1 (6 bases). The V end was cut by 3 bases, the J end by 0 bases, with 18 bases between. The V gene's germline CDR1 is LGHNA and CDR2 YSLEER. CDR3 length: 17 amino acids. The CDR3 reads CASSQKYQGYYSYEQYF. CDR3 DNA: TGCGCCAGCAGCCAGAAATATCAGGGGTACTACTCCTACGAGCAGTACTTC.